This T cell receptor beta chain was found in a study of T cells expressing NK-cell markers. Study information: Researchers got TCR beta repertoires out of sorted CD3+CD56+NKG2C+, CD3+CD56+NKG2C- and CD3+CD56-NKG2C+ T cells. Study outcomes and limitations: Whether expanded NKG2C+ T cell clones recognized HCMV stayed uncertain. Dominant NKG2C+ clonotypes in five or six donors made up roughly 1.0-7.0% of CD8+ T cells.

A word on this clonotype: What it binds is not known.

Germline V lookup: CDR1 PRHDT, CDR2 FYEKMQ (reference sequence). This CDR3 contains 14 residues. Reprocessing the 5' RACE reads, TCRdb reports a single entry for every CDR3 protein and omits DNA. This table holds 150,000 to 180,000 distinct CDR3 sequences. The V and J genes are TRBV13 and TRBJ1-1. This receptor was identified in a woman aged 45 to 65 in good health. Input material: blood T cells: a sorted CD56 or NKG2C T cell subset, CD4+ or CD8+ T cells, or bulk PBMC T cells (not recorded which). CDR3 in amino acids: CASSSRGSASEAFF.